Shown below are 13 T cell receptor beta chains from a single sample sequenced in a study of cytomegalovirus exposure and HLA in healthy donors. Sequencing used immunoSEQ multiplex PCR; TCRdb keeps in-frame clones, though not all of them. Of 100,000 to 120,000 clones in the sample, roughly 90% are singletons; the top ten hold roughly 1.4%. The sample consisted of PBMCs. All receptors derive from a woman between 25 and 40 years old in good health and CMV-seropositive.

V gene TRBV9 combines with J gene TRBJ1-6, with TRBD1 as a possible D gene (6 bases). V lost 0 bases and J lost 6, with 10 bases in between. Looked up from germline, CDR1 is SGDLS and CDR2 is YYNGEE. The CDR3 length is 15 residues. CDR3 loop: CASSVEQGANSPLHF. CDR3 nucleotide sequence: TGTGCCAGCAGCGTAGAACAGGGCGCTAATTCACCCCTCCACTTT.

The chain carries TRBV20-1 and TRBJ1-4; D gene ambiguous. The CDR3 has 11 residues. The V end was cut by 0 bases, the J end by 10 bases, with 6 bases between. Looked up from germline, CDR1 is DFQATT and CDR2 is SNEGSKA (reference sequence). The CDR3 spells CSAREGRKLFF. The CDR3 coding sequence is TGCAGTGCTAGAGAAGGGAGAAAACTGTTTTTT.

V gene TRBV5-1 combines with J gene TRBJ2-1, with 8 bases aligning to TRBD2. CDR1 and CDR2 from the germline V gene are SGHRS and YFSETQ. The junction had 4 bases not matched to a gene; V was cut back by 5 bases and J by 3 bases. The CDR3 is 14 amino acids. The CDR3 sequence: CASSQRELYNEQFF. The CDR3 bases are TGCGCCAGCAGTCAGCGGGAGCTCTACAATGAGCAGTTCTTC.

The CDR3 region has the DNA TGTGCCAGCAGTTTATACAGGGAAATATCCACCGGGGAGCTGTTTTTT. Translating it yields CASSLYREISTGELFF. The genes are TRBV28 and TRBJ2-2; TRBD1 might be the D (6 bases). The V gene's germline CDR1 is MDHEN and CDR2 SYDVKM. The CDR3 runs 16 residues. Deletions cut 1 base from V and 4 bases from J, with 13 bases between. Complete variable domain (other parts from reference TRBV28 and TRBJ2-2): DVKVTQSSRYLVKRTGEKVFLECVQDMDHENMFWYRQDPGLGLRLIYFSYDVKMKEKGDIPEGYSVSREKKERFSLILESASTNQTSMYLCASSLYREISTGELFFGEGSRLTVL.

The chain combines TRBV19 with TRBJ2-7; TRBD2 aligns across 9 bases. Trimming took 3 bases from V and 6 from J; bases not matched to a gene: 3. Looked up from germline, CDR1 is LNHDA and CDR2 is SQIVND (reference sequence). This CDR3 has 13 residues. The CDR3 DNA is TGTGCCAGTAGTATGGGGACTAGCTCCGAGCAGTACTTC. Its translation is CASSMGTSSEQYF.

This clone was seen only a few times. The chain links TRBV7-6 to TRBJ1-3; D possibly corresponds to TRBD1 (6 bases). Germline CDR1 and CDR2: SGHVS and FNYEAQ. The ends were cut back, 8 bases at V and 0 bases at J, with 8 bases in the middle. The CDR3 totals 13 residues. The CDR3 loop is CASQGFSGNTIYF. CDR3 DNA: TGTGCCAGCCAGGGGTTCTCTGGAAACACCATATATTTT.

The rearrangement joins TRBV20-1 to TRBJ1-1; D not certain. The CDR3 length is 11 residues. Germline assignment: CDR1 DFQATT and CDR2 SNEGSKA (reference sequence). Trimming left V 5 bases short and J 9 bases short, with 13 bases between. DNA for the CDR3: TGCAGTGCTGACAAGCTTTCTAAAGCTTTCTTT. Translated: CSADKLSKAFF.

The chain employs TRBV2 and TRBJ2-7, with 8 bases aligning to TRBD2. Germline V CDR1 and CDR2: SNHLY, FYNNEI. The V segment lost 7 bases and the J segment 4 bases; nucleotides outside the gene matches: 3. The CDR3 is 12 residues long. The CDR3 DNA reads TGTGCCAGCACTGGCGGGGGGTACGAGCAGTACTTC. As protein: CASTGGGYEQYF.

V usage is TRBV11-2 and J usage is TRBJ1-6, with D possibly being TRBD1 (5 bases). The CDR3 has 14 amino acids. CDR1 and CDR2 from the germline V gene are SGHAT and FQNNGV. V lost 5 bases and J 7 bases, leaving 12 bases between the germline ends. This CDR3 is CASSPIGGNSPLHF. The CDR3 nucleotides are TGTGCCAGCAGCCCAATTGGGGGGAATTCACCCCTCCACTTT. Combining the CDR3 with reference TRBV11-2 and TRBJ1-6 gives the whole variable domain EAGVAQSPRYKIIEKRQSVAFWCNPISGHATLYWYQQILGQGPKLLIQFQNNGVVDDSQLPKDRFSAERLKGVDSTLKIQPAKLEDSAVYLCASSPIGGNSPLHFGNGTRLTVT.

This clone was picked up one time. The chain has TRBV30 and TRBJ2-7; possibly TRBD2 for D (5 bases). Germline V gene sequence: CDR1 GTSNPN, CDR2 SVGIG (reference sequence). There are 12 residues in the CDR3. Between the trimmed V and J ends, which lost 5 bases and 6 bases, there was a span of 14 bases. CDR3 in amino acids: CAWSPGVIEQYF. DNA of the CDR3: TGTGCCTGGTCCCCCGGGGTGATCGAGCAGTACTTC. Filled out from reference TRBV30 and TRBJ2-7, the complete variable domain reads SQTIHQWPATLVQPVGSPLSLECTVEGTSNPNLYWYRQAAGRGLQLLFYSVGIGQISSEVPQNLSASRPQDRQFILSSKKLLLSDSGFYLCAWSPGVIEQYFGPGTRLTVT.

This clone showed up just a few times. The V gene is TRBV29-1, the J gene TRBJ2-3, with a tentative D call TRBD1 (5 bases). This CDR3 has 12 amino acids. Looked up from germline, CDR1 is SQVTM and CDR2 is ANQGSEA. Deletions cut 6 bases from V and 2 bases from J, with 9 bases between. In nucleotides, the CDR3 is TGCAGCGTCTCGACAGACACAGATACGCAGTATTTT. The encoded protein is CSVSTDTDTQYF.

The chain links TRBV28 to TRBJ1-2; a possible D gene is TRBD1 (6 bases). Germline assignment: CDR1 MDHEN and CDR2 SYDVKM. This CDR3 contains 15 residues. Trimming left V 6 bases short and J 8 bases short, with 22 bases between. DNA for the CDR3: TGTGCCAGCAGCCTCTTGGGACAAGCTGTGGTGGGCTACACCTTC. As protein: CASSLLGQAVVGYTF.

The chain joins TRBV10-1 to TRBJ2-7, with a possible D match to TRBD1 (6 bases). The CDR3 spans 13 residues. Looked up from germline, CDR1 is WNHNN and CDR2 is SYGVQD (reference sequence). The germline V and J ends were trimmed by 10 bases and 6 bases, with 19 bases remaining between them. CDR3 nucleotide sequence: TGCGCCACCTTAGACAGGACTCCTTTCGAGCAGTACTTC. Translation gives CATLDRTPFEQYF.